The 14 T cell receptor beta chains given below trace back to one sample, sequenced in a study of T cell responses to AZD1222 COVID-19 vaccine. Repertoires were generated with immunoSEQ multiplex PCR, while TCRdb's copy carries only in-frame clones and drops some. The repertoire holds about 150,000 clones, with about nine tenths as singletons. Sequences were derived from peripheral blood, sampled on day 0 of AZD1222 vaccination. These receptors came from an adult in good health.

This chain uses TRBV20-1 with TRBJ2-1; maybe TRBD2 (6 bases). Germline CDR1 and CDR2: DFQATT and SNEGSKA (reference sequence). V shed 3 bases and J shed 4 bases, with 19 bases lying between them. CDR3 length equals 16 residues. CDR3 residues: CSASILEGWGYNEQFF. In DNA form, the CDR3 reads TGCAGTGCTAGTATCCTGGAGGGCTGGGGATACAATGAGCAGTTCTTC.

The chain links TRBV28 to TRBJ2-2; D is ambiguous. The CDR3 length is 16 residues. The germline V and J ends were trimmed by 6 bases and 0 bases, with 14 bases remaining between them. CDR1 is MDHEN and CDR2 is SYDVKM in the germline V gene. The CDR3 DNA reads TGTGCCAGCAGCCTCTCAACACCTGCGAACACCGGGGAGCTGTTTTTT. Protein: CASSLSTPANTGELFF.

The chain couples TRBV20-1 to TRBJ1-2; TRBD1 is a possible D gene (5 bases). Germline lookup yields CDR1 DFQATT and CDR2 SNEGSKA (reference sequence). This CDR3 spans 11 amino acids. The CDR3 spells CGQRVYYGYTF. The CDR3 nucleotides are TGCGGACAACGGGTCTATTATGGCTACACCTTC.

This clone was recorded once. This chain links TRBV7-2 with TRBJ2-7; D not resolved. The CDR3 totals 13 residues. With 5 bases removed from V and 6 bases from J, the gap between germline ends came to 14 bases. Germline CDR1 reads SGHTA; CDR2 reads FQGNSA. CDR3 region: CASSPTPGAEQYF. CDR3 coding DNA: TGTGCCAGCAGCCCTACTCCTGGCGCCGAGCAGTACTTC. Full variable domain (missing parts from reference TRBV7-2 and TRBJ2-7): GAGVSQSPSNKVTEKGKDVELRCDPISGHTALYWYRQSLGQGLEFLIYFQGNSAPDKSGLPSDRFSAERTGGSVSTLTIQRTQQEDSAVYLCASSPTPGAEQYFGPGTRLTVT.

CDR3 in DNA: TGTGCCAGCAGCCAAGTAGGTCGGTACGAGCAGTACTTC. Its translation is CASSQVGRYEQYF. The V and J genes are TRBV3-1 (or the pseudogene TRBV3-2) and TRBJ2-7, with D hard to call. Germline V CDR1 and CDR2: LGHDT, YNNKEL (reference sequence). Trimming removed 1 base at V and 4 bases at J, with 8 bases between. The CDR3 totals 13 residues.

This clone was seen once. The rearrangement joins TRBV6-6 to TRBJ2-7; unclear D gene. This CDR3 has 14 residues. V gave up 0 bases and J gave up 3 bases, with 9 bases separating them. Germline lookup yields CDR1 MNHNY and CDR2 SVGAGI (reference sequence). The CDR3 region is CASSYSKVVYEQYF. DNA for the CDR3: TGTGCCAGCAGTTACTCGAAGGTGGTCTACGAGCAGTACTTC.

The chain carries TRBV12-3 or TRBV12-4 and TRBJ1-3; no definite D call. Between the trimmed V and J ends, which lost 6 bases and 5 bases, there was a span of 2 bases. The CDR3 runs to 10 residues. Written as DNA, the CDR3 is TGTGCCAGCAGCAGAAACACCATATATTTT. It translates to CASSRNTIYF.

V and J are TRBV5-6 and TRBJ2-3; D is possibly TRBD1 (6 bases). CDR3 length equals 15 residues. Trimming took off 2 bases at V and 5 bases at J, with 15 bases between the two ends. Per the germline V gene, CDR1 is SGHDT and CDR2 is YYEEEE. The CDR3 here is CASSLGGKGLDTQYF. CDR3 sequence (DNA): TGTGCCAGCAGCTTAGGGGGTAAGGGCTTAGATACGCAGTATTTT.

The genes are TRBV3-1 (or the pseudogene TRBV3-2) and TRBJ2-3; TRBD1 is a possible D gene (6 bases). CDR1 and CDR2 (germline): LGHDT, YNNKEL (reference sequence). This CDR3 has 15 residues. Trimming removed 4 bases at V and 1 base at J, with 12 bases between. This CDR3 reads CASSLTGYGTDTQYF. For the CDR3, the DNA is TGTGCCAGCAGCCTTACAGGGTACGGCACAGATACGCAGTATTTT.

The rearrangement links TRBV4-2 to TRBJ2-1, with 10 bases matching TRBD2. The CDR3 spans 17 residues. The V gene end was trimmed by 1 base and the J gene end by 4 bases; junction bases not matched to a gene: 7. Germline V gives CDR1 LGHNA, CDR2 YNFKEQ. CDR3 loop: CASSQGLAGDVYNEQFF. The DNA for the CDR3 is TGTGCCAGCAGCCAAGGTCTAGCGGGAGACGTTTACAATGAGCAGTTCTTC.

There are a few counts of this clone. The CDR3, as DNA: TGTGCCAGTAGTATAGCCCCAACTTTAATCTACGAGCAGTACTTC. It encodes CASSIAPTLIYEQYF. The genes are TRBV19 and TRBJ2-7, with D uncertain. The germline V and J ends were trimmed by 1 base and 3 bases, with 13 bases remaining between them. Germline V lookup: CDR1 LNHDA, CDR2 SQIVND (reference sequence). The CDR3 is made up of 15 amino acids.

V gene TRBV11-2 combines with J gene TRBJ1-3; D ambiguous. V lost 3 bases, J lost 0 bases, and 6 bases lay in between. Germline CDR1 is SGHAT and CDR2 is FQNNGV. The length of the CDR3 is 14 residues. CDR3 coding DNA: TGTGCCAGCAGCTTGGGAAACTCTGGAAACACCATATATTTT. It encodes CASSLGNSGNTIYF.

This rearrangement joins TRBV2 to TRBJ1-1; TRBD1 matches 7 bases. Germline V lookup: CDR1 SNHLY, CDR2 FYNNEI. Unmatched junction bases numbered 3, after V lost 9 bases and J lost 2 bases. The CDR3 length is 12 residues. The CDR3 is CARWDRNTEAFF. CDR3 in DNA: TGTGCCAGATGGGACAGAAACACTGAAGCTTTCTTT.

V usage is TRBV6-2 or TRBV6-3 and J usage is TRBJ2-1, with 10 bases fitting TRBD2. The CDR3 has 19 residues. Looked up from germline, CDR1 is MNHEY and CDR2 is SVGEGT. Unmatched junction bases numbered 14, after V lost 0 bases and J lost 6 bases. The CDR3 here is CASSYSTLAGAALPNEQFF. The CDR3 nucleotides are TGTGCCAGCAGTTACTCTACCCTAGCGGGAGCCGCTCTACCCAATGAGCAGTTCTTC.